The 5 T cell receptor beta chains below were found in one sample sequenced in a study of T cells of healthy individuals. TCRdb re-called the 5' RACE reads through MiXCR, storing one row per CDR3 protein. This table holds about 96,000 distinct CDR3 sequences, 17% found once. The receptors were sampled from a human donor in good health.

This clonotype was observed at least ten times. The chain links TRBV3-1 to TRBJ2-3; D assignment may be TRBD1 or TRBD2 (5 bases each). V lost 4 bases to trimming and J lost 1 base, with 18 bases between them. This CDR3 contains 17 residues. Looked up from germline, CDR1 is LGHDT and CDR2 is YNNKEL (reference sequence). In DNA, the CDR3 is TGTGCCAGCAGCCCCCCTCCGACGGGGCTGGGCACAGATACGCAGTATTTT. It specifies CASSPPPTGLGTDTQYF.

V gene TRBV12-3 or TRBV12-4 combines with J gene TRBJ2-1, with TRBD2 matching 8 bases. Unmatched junction bases numbered 4, after V lost 3 bases and J lost 9 bases. This CDR3 spans 13 amino acids. This chain's CDR3 is CASSLVREGEQFF. The CDR3, as DNA: TGTGCCAGCAGTTTGGTTCGGGAGGGTGAGCAGTTCTTC.

The table lists this clonotype with a few counts. The V call is TRBV7-2, the J call TRBJ1-6, with TRBD1 matching over 11 bases. The length of the CDR3 is 15 residues. The ends lost 0 bases at V and 9 bases at J; junction bases unmatched: 1. The germline gives CDR1 SGHTA, CDR2 FQGNSA. Here the CDR3 reads CASSLAGTGGSPLHF. The CDR3 region has the DNA TGTGCCAGCAGCTTAGCGGGGACAGGGGGTTCACCCCTCCACTTT.

The sample holds a few counts of this clonotype. J is TRBJ2-2 and V is TRBV5-5; D possibly uses TRBD1 or TRBD2 (5 bases each). The CDR3 covers 16 residues. V was trimmed by 0 bases and J by 4 bases, leaving 13 bases between them. The germline V gene encodes CDR1 SGHKS and CDR2 YYEKEE (reference sequence). The CDR3 sequence: CASSLAQGAGTGELFF. Here the CDR3 DNA reads TGTGCCAGCAGCTTGGCCCAAGGGGCGGGCACCGGGGAGCTGTTTTTT.

There are a few counts of this clonotype. The V and J genes are TRBV6-5 and TRBJ2-5, with 10 nucleotides matching TRBD2. The CDR3 sequence is 18 residues long. Losses at the gene ends were 2 bases for V and 3 bases for J; bases not matched to a gene: 12. The germline V gene has CDR1 MNHEY and CDR2 SVGAGI. The CDR3 DNA reads TGTGCCAGCAGTTACGTTTCTAGCGGGAGATCAGGCAAAGAGACCCAGTACTTC. Amino acid sequence: CASSYVSSGRSGKETQYF.